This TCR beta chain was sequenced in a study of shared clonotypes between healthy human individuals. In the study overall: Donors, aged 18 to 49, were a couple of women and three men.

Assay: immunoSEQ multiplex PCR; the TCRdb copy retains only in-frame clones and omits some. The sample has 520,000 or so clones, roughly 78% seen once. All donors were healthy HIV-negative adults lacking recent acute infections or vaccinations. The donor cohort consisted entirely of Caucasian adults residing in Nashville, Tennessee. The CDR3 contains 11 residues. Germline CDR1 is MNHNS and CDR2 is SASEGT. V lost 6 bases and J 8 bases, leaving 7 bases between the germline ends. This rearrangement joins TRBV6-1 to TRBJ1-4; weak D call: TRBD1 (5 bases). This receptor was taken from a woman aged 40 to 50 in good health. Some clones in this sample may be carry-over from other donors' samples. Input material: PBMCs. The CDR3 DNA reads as TGTGCCAGCAGGGGGCTCGAAAAACTGTTTTTT. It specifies CASRGLEKLFF.